Given below is one TCR beta chain in context. Its antigen is unidentified. The sample comes from a study of cytomegalovirus exposure and HLA in healthy donors. This CDR3 region has 14 residues. Trimming removed 0 bases from V and 2 bases from J, with 7 bases in between. Germline V gives CDR1 MGHRA, CDR2 YSYEKL. General study findings and limits: Among TCR sequences, most were rare, though some public TCRs appeared in many donors.

PCR amplification relied on 60 Vbeta primers (plus 13 Jbeta primers). In the original analysis: Unique TCR beta chains totaled 80 million to 100 million in a later count, with around 10 million of them shared. Measured with immunoSEQ multiplex PCR; TCRdb has only the in-frame clones, and not every one. V and J calls and clone size are given by that table; D and trimming were obtained from the DNA. There are 250,000 to 350,000 clones in the sample; 86% occur only once, and around 4.2% lies in the top ten. Sample: PBMCs. This TCR came from a man aged 35 to 55 in good health and CMV-seropositive. The chain recombines TRBV4-1 with TRBJ2-5; D unresolved. The DNA for the CDR3 is TGCGCCAGCAGCCAAGATCCCAGACAAGAGACCCAGTACTTC. Translating it yields CASSQDPRQETQYF.